Listed below are T cell receptor beta chains from one sample, sequenced in a study of blood T cell repertoires in COVID-19. Sequenced by immunoSEQ multiplex PCR; TCRdb stores in-frame clones only, minus some. Among 55,000 to 80,000 clones listed, 83% were seen once. The sample consisted of peripheral blood. These receptor sequences come from a woman at least 80 years old with acute or convalescent COVID-19. CDR3s include the opening cysteine and the closing phenylalanine or tryptophan. D genes are given only for firm matches. Where a row states a size, it is once, few, many or the class of an expanded clone; other rows omit it.

d_call j_call v_call clone_size cdr3_nt cdr3_aa
NA TRBJ1-2 TRBV7-9 NA TGTGCCAGCAGCTTAAACGGGCAGGAGGCGAGCTACACCTTC CASSLNGQEASYTF
TRBD2 TRBJ2-7 TRBV5-1 NA TGCGCCAGCAGCTTGGCTGGTAGGTCTAGCGGGCGCTCCTACGAGCAGTACTTC CASSLAGRSSGRSYEQYF
TRBD1 TRBJ2-7 TRBV29-1 NA TGCAGCGTTTATTCCGGGACAGGGTACGAGCAGTACTTC CSVYSGTGYEQYF
TRBD2 TRBJ2-1 TRBV5-4 NA TGTGCCAGCCGACGGACTAGCTCCGACAATGAGCAGTTCTTC CASRRTSSDNEQFF
NA TRBJ1-2 TRBV15 once TGTGCCACCGGAACAGCCCTGAACTATGGCTACACCTTC CATGTALNYGYTF
TRBD1 TRBJ1-6 TRBV3-1/TRBV3-2 NA TGTGCCAGCAGCCAAAGGGCTCAGGGGGCCTGGAATTCACCCCTCCACTTT CASSQRAQGAWNSPLHF
TRBD1 TRBJ2-3 TRBV7-3 NA TGTGCCAGCAGCTTAATAGGGGGCGTCGGGACAGATACGCAGTATTTT CASSLIGGVGTDTQYF
TRBD2 TRBJ2-5 TRBV7-6 NA TGTGCCAGCAGCTTAGGAGGGAGGGCCGGGGAGACCCAGTACTTC CASSLGGRAGETQYF
NA TRBJ2-3 TRBV27 NA TGTGCCAGCAGTTTCGCAGGGGGCACAGATACGCAGTATTTT CASSFAGGTDTQYF
TRBD2 TRBJ2-1 TRBV3-1/TRBV3-2 NA TGTGCCAGCAGCCAACTTCGACTAGCTCGTACGACCCAGACCTACAATGAGCAGTTCTTC CASSQLRLARTTQTYNEQFF
NA TRBJ2-1 TRBV30 NA TGTGCCTGGAGAAAGGTAGCGGATTACAATGAGCAGTTCTTC CAWRKVADYNEQFF
TRBD1 TRBJ1-6 TRBV3-1/TRBV3-2 many TGTGCCAGCAGCCAGGGACAGGGCAGGGGGTCACCCCTCCACTTT CASSQGQGRGSPLHF
TRBD1 TRBJ1-2 TRBV6-1 NA TGTGCCAGCAGTGAAGCGTCAGGGGGGACATATGGCTACACCTTC CASSEASGGTYGYTF
NA TRBJ2-7 TRBV30 NA TGTGCCTGGAGTGTCTCTATTTACGAGCAGTACTTC CAWSVSIYEQYF
NA TRBJ2-1 TRBV12-3/TRBV12-4 NA TGTGCCAGCAGTTTGGAGAACAATGAGCAGTTCTTC CASSLENNEQFF
NA TRBJ2-1 TRBV11-1 NA TGTGCCAGCAGCTTAGCGCTCGACACCGGGGGATACAATGAGCAGTTCTTC CASSLALDTGGYNEQFF
TRBD1 TRBJ1-1 TRBV19 NA TGTGCCAGTAGTGAGACCGGGACAGTGAACACTGAAGCTTTCTTT CASSETGTVNTEAFF
NA TRBJ1-1 TRBV2 NA TGTGCCAGCAGTGTGGGAGCTGGAAGTGGTCCTGAAGCTTTCTTT CASSVGAGSGPEAFF
TRBD1 TRBJ1-1 TRBV11-2 few TGTGCCAGCAGCCATCAACCGGGACAGCCCATGAACACTGAAGCTTTCTTT CASSHQPGQPMNTEAFF
NA TRBJ2-7 TRBV6-6 once TGTGCCAGCGAGCCTAGCGATTCCTACGAGCAGTACTTC CASEPSDSYEQYF
TRBD1 TRBJ1-5 TRBV10-3 NA TGTGCCATCAGTCGGGCAGGGGGCAACAATCAGCCCCAGCATTTT CAISRAGGNNQPQHF
TRBD1 TRBJ1-2 TRBV3-1/TRBV3-2 once TGTGCCAGCAGCCAGGGAACAGGGGAGTATGGCTACACCTTC CASSQGTGEYGYTF
NA TRBJ2-2 TRBV6-4 NA TGTGCCAGCAGTCCAACCCCGGGGACCGGGGAGCTGTTTTTT CASSPTPGTGELFF
NA TRBJ2-3 TRBV5-1 once TGCGCCAGCAGCTTGGTTGCCCAGGGTGGCACAGATACGCAGTATTTT CASSLVAQGGTDTQYF
NA TRBJ1-2 TRBV3-1/TRBV3-2 NA TGTGCCAGCAGCCAAGATATGGCGGTCTATGGCTACACCTTC CASSQDMAVYGYTF
TRBD1 TRBJ2-2 TRBV4-2 NA TGTGCCAGCAGACAAGATAGAGGGGGCGCTTCCACCGGGGAGCTGTTTTTT CASRQDRGGASTGELFF
TRBD2 TRBJ2-7 TRBV11-2 NA TGTGCCAGCAGCTTTGGGACTAGCGGGAGGGTTGGATACGAGCAGTACTTC CASSFGTSGRVGYEQYF
NA TRBJ2-5 TRBV20-1 NA TGCAGTGCTAGGGCGGCGGAGACCCAGTACTTC CSARAAETQYF
NA TRBJ2-7 TRBV5-4 few TGTGCCAGCAGCTTGGCCGGGGTCCCCGAGCAGTACTTC CASSLAGVPEQYF
TRBD1 TRBJ1-5 TRBV3-1/TRBV3-2 NA TGTGCCAGCAGCCTGGGGACAGCCCGCAATCAGCCCCAGCATTTT CASSLGTARNQPQHF
NA TRBJ2-1 TRBV12-3/TRBV12-4 NA TGTGCCAGCAGTCCAGGGGTCAATGAGCAGTTCTTC CASSPGVNEQFF
NA TRBJ2-5 TRBV10-3 NA TGTGCCATCAGTGCGTCACGGGGACAAGAGACCCAGTACTTC CAISASRGQETQYF
NA TRBJ1-1 TRBV19 NA TGTGCCAGTAGTCAACTGAGGAACACTGAAGCTTTCTTT CASSQLRNTEAFF
NA TRBJ2-5 TRBV27 NA TGTGCCAGCAGTTCGGGGTACGGGACCCAGTACTTC CASSSGYGTQYF
TRBD1 TRBJ2-7 TRBV7-9 few TGTGCCAGCAGCTTCTCCCGGGACAGGGGAGGGGTCGAGCAGTACTTC CASSFSRDRGGVEQYF
NA TRBJ1-1 TRBV12-5 NA TGTGCTAGTGGTTTTCTAAACGGAGGGCTGGACACTGAAGCTTTCTTT CASGFLNGGLDTEAFF
TRBD2 TRBJ2-5 TRBV4-1 few TGCGCCAGCAGCCAAGTTGGCATAGCGGGTAGGACCCAGTACTTC CASSQVGIAGRTQYF
TRBD1 TRBJ1-1 TRBV11-2 NA TGTGCCAGCAGCTTACCCGGGACAGTAGATGAAGCTTTCTTT CASSLPGTVDEAFF
TRBD1 TRBJ2-2 TRBV10-1 few TGCGCCAGCAGCCAGGACAGGGGCCGATCCACCGGGGAGCTGTTTTTT CASSQDRGRSTGELFF
NA TRBJ1-3 TRBV5-6 NA TGTGCCAGCAGCTTGGTGGGCCAGGAAAACACCATATATTTT CASSLVGQENTIYF
TRBD1 TRBJ2-5 TRBV7-9 NA TGTGCCAGCAGCTTCATGGGACAGGGAAAAGAGACCCAGTACTTC CASSFMGQGKETQYF
TRBD1 TRBJ2-3 TRBV6-5 NA TGTGCCAGCAATAGAGGGGGCCTAGAGGGGCAGTATTTT CASNRGGLEGQYF
NA TRBJ1-3 TRBV5-5 NA TGTGCCAGCAGCTTGTTTGACGGGGGCTCTGGAAACACCATATATTTT CASSLFDGGSGNTIYF
TRBD1 TRBJ1-6 TRBV27 once TGTGCCAGCAGTTTAACGGGACAGGGGCCCCTCCACTTT CASSLTGQGPLHF
NA TRBJ2-3 TRBV5-4 NA TGTGCCAGCAGCTTATGGGGGGTTGTAGATACGCAGTATTTT CASSLWGVVDTQYF
TRBD1 TRBJ1-6 TRBV5-6 NA TGTGCCAGCAGCGTATTACAGGGGTCTGATAATTCACCCCTCCACTTT CASSVLQGSDNSPLHF
TRBD2 TRBJ2-1 TRBV19 NA TGTGCCAGTAAAAATGCCGGGACTAGCAACAGGGGTGAGCAGTTCTTC CASKNAGTSNRGEQFF
NA TRBJ1-1 TRBV9 few TGTGCCAGCAGCGCGTACTCAGGGGTCCGCTCCACTGAAGCTTTCTTT CASSAYSGVRSTEAFF
TRBD1 TRBJ2-7 TRBV14 NA TGTGCCAGCAGCACCCGGGACAGGGGCACCTACGAGCAGTACTTC CASSTRDRGTYEQYF
TRBD2 TRBJ2-6 TRBV5-5 NA TGTGCCAGCAGCTTACGAGCGGGGGCGTCTGGGGCCAACGTCCTGACTTTC CASSLRAGASGANVLTF
NA TRBJ1-1 TRBV3-1/TRBV3-2 NA TGTGCCAGCGGCACTAGGGCTGAAGCTTTCTTT CASGTRAEAFF
NA TRBJ1-1 TRBV3-1/TRBV3-2 NA TGTGCCAGCAGCCAATCGGTCAGGGGCTCGAACACTGAAGCTTTCTTT CASSQSVRGSNTEAFF
NA TRBJ1-5 TRBV18 NA TGTGCCAGCGAGGGCGCACGGACTAATCAGCCCCAGCATTTT CASEGARTNQPQHF
NA TRBJ1-2 TRBV29-1 once TGCAGCGGTGGTGAGGAGACTGGCTACACCTTC CSGGEETGYTF